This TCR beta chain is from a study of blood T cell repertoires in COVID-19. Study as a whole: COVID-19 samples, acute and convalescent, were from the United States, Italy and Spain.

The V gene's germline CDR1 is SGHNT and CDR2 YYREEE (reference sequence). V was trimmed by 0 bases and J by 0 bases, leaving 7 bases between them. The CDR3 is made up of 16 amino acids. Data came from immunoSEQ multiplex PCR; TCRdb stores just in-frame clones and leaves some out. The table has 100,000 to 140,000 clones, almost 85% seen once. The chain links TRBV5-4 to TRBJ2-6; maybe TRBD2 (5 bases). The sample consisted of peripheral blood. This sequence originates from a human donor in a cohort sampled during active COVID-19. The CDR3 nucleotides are TGTGCCAGCAGCTTGGGCGGGTACTCTGGGGCCAACGTCCTGACTTTC. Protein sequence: CASSLGGYSGANVLTF.